Shown below are 20 T cell receptor beta chains from a single sample sequenced in a study of shared clonotypes between healthy human individuals. Libraries were prepared by immunoSEQ multiplex PCR; TCRdb keeps only in-frame clonotypes and omits some of them. This table holds roughly 1,500,000 clones, under 99% found once. The material sequenced was naive CD4+ T cells sorted from blood. Subset denoted: CD45RA+ positively selected. These TCRs come from a man between 25 and 39 years old in good health.

This chain uses TRBV5-5 with TRBJ2-3; D not resolved. This CDR3 comprises 14 residues. V lost 4 bases and J 2 bases, leaving 11 bases between the germline ends. Germline V gives CDR1 SGHKS, CDR2 YYEKEE (reference sequence). The CDR3 sequence is CASSARSNTDTQYF. CDR3 DNA: TGTGCCAGCAGCGCCCGGTCGAACACAGATACGCAGTATTTT.

About this clone itself: Because it lacks the conserved phenylalanine or tryptophan at the end, this CDR3 is likely a read error. The limits of the CDR3 on the DNA are not certain, so only TCRdb's listed CDR3 is given. The chain joins TRBV19 to TRBJ1-3. In germline, CDR1 is LNHDA, CDR2 SQIVND (reference sequence). The CDR3 is 12 residues long, ends included. CDR3 sequence reads: CASTPRPLHPGG.

The V and J genes are TRBV5-1 and TRBJ1-3; weak D call: TRBD1 (5 bases). V dropped 3 bases and J dropped 4 bases, with 14 bases sitting between them. The CDR3 covers 15 residues. CDR1 is SGHRS, CDR2 YFSETQ, per germline. The CDR3 nucleotides read TGCGCCAGCAGCTCCCCGGCAGGGCCAGGAAACACCATATATTTT. Residues: CASSSPAGPGNTIYF. Full variable domain (outside the CDR3, taken from reference TRBV5-1 and TRBJ1-3): KAGVTQTPRYLIKTRGQQVTLSCSPISGHRSVSWYQQTPGQGLQFLFEYFSETQRNKGNFPGRFSGRQFSNSRSEMNVSTLELGDSALYLCASSSPAGPGNTIYFGEGSWLTVV.

The chain links TRBV6-1 to TRBJ2-5; D might be TRBD1 (5 bases). This CDR3 contains 13 residues. V lost 5 bases and J lost 4, with 11 bases in between. Germline CDR1 is MNHNS and CDR2 is SASEGT. CDR3 in amino acids: CASSTGLGETQYF. The CDR3 DNA reads TGTGCCAGCAGTACAGGTCTCGGAGAGACCCAGTACTTC.

This rearrangement joins TRBV13 to TRBJ2-7; D perhaps matches TRBD1 (6 bases). V lost 8 bases and J 3 bases, leaving 20 bases between the germline ends. Germline CDR1 and CDR2: PRHDT and FYEKMQ (reference sequence). The CDR3 contains 15 residues. Written as DNA, the CDR3 is TGTGCCAGCTCGGTAACCCCCGGGACAATCTACGAGCAGTACTTC. Its protein is CASSVTPGTIYEQYF.

The chain is built from TRBV27 and TRBJ2-1; D perhaps matches TRBD2 (6 bases). Trimming cost V 5 bases and J 8 bases, with 16 bases left between them. Germline values: CDR1 MNHEY, CDR2 SMNVEV (reference sequence). The CDR3 loop spans 14 amino acids. In DNA, the CDR3 is TGTGCCAGCAGTCCCCGGGCGGGAAGTCATGAGCAGTTCTTC. It specifies CASSPRAGSHEQFF.

This chain links TRBV27 with TRBJ2-3; D not resolved. Germline loops: CDR1 MNHEY, CDR2 SMNVEV (reference sequence). The CDR3 has 15 amino acids. Trimming removed 6 bases from V and 3 bases from J, with 16 bases in between. The CDR3 bases are TGTGCCAGCAGCGACTGGAAAAAGAGGACAGATACGCAGTATTTT. It specifies CASSDWKKRTDTQYF.

V gene TRBV18 combines with J gene TRBJ2-5; weak D call: TRBD2 (6 bases). The CDR3 contains 13 residues. CDR1 and CDR2 (germline): KGHSH, LQKENI. V was pared by 4 bases and J by 4 bases, with 10 bases between. As DNA, the CDR3 is TGTGCCAGCTCACTGACTAGTCGAGAGACCCAGTACTTC. Protein sequence: CASSLTSRETQYF.

The CDR3 spells CASGEFPYEQYF. The CDR3, as DNA: TGTGCCTCCGGGGAATTTCCCTACGAGCAGTACTTC. This chain links TRBV2 with TRBJ2-7, with a tentative D call TRBD2 (5 bases). Trimming pared 11 bases from V and 2 bases from J, leaving 13 bases between. This CDR3 comprises 12 residues. Looked up from germline, CDR1 is SNHLY and CDR2 is FYNNEI. Drawing the rest from reference TRBV2 and TRBJ2-7, the complete variable domain is EPEVTQTPSHQVTQMGQEVILRCVPISNHLYFYWYRQILGQKVEFLVSFYNNEISEKSEIFDDQFSVERPDGSNFTLKIRSTKLEDSAMYFCASGEFPYEQYFGPGTRLTVT.

V is TRBV6-4 and J is TRBJ1-5; TRBD1 is a possible D gene (6 bases). V was clipped by 9 bases and J by 6 bases, with 18 bases between them. This CDR3 region has 14 residues. In germline, CDR1 is MRHNA, CDR2 SNTAGT. This CDR3 reads CARTGSLRGQPQHF. DNA for the CDR3: TGTGCCAGAACAGGGTCTTTAAGAGGTCAGCCCCAGCATTTT.

About this clone itself: The junction and the germline gene differ at one end; a read error may be behind it. The V gene is TRBV7-7, the J gene TRBJ2-1; D unclear. In germline, CDR1 is SSHAT, CDR2 FNYEAQ (reference sequence). This CDR3 has 14 amino acids. The CDR3 bases are TGTGCCAGCAGCTTATACGCCTCCTCCAATGAGCAGTTCTTC. This codes for CASSLYASSNEQFF. The full variable domain, with the rest looked up from reference TRBV7-7 and TRBJ2-1, is GAGVSQSPRYKVTKRGQDVTLRCDPISSHATLYWYQQALGQGPEFLTYFNYEAQPDKSGLPSDRFSAERPEGSISTLTIQRTEQRDSAMYRCASSLYASSNEQFFGPGTRLTVL.

V gene TRBV7-9 combines with J gene TRBJ2-7; 9 bases fit TRBD1. In germline, CDR1 is SEHNR, CDR2 FQNEAQ (reference sequence). The CDR3 covers 14 residues. With 3 bases clipped from V and 1 base from J, the junction kept 1 base outside the gene matches. The CDR3 is CASSFGTGSYEQYF. CDR3 in DNA: TGTGCCAGCAGCTTCGGGACAGGGTCCTACGAGCAGTACTTC.

In its sample, this clone was seen once. The V and J genes are TRBV21-1 and TRBJ1-2; TRBD1 reflects the table's D call only, with no check against the DNA. TRBV21-1 constitutes a pseudogene. The CDR3 loop spans 13 amino acids. This chain's CDR3 is CASSPQGFDGYTF. The CDR3 DNA reads as TGTGCCAGCAGCCCGCAGGGGTTTGATGGCTACACCTTC.

The chain carries TRBV7-2 and TRBJ2-3; the D is unclear. Trimming cost V 5 bases and J 2 bases, with 14 bases left between them. From germline, CDR1 is SGHTA and CDR2 FQGNSA. The CDR3 runs to 15 residues. CDR3 loop: CASSLDPRFTDTQYF. DNA of the CDR3: TGTGCCAGCAGCCTCGACCCAAGGTTCACAGATACGCAGTATTTT.

This chain joins TRBV18 and TRBJ1-2; 7 bases match TRBD1. Trimming took 2 bases from V and 6 from J; bases not matched to a gene: 6. This CDR3 is built from 14 residues. Germline V gene data show CDR1 as KGHSH and CDR2 as LQKENI. CDR3 sequence (DNA): TGTGCCAGCTCACCAACAGGGGCCGAACATGGCTACACCTTC. Translation gives CASSPTGAEHGYTF.

The V and J genes are TRBV20-1 and TRBJ2-4; TRBD1 is a possible D gene (5 bases). V lost 5 bases and J 14 bases, leaving 16 bases between the germline ends. The CDR3 totals 11 residues. The V gene's germline CDR1 is DFQATT and CDR2 SNEGSKA (reference sequence). The CDR3 DNA sequence: TGCAGTGCTCAGACCCGCAGGGTGGAGTACTTC. It encodes CSAQTRRVEYF.

DNA for the CDR3: TGTGCCAGCAGCTTCCTACAGGGAAGGGGCGAGCAGTACTTC. Translated, it gives CASSFLQGRGEQYF. This chain joins TRBV5-6 and TRBJ2-7, with D perhaps TRBD1 (6 bases). V was cut by 2 bases and J by 6 bases, with 15 bases left in between. Germline CDR1 is SGHDT and CDR2 is YYEEEE. The CDR3 spans 14 residues.

The rearrangement joins TRBV10-3 to TRBJ1-5; TRBD1 aligns across 7 bases. CDR1 and CDR2 (germline): ENHRY, SYGVKD. The V gene end was trimmed by 6 bases and the J gene end by 2 bases; junction bases not matched to a gene: 4. The CDR3 has 14 residues. CDR3 sequence (DNA): TGTGCCATCAGGGGTGACAGGGGCAATCAGCCCCAGCATTTT. The encoded protein is CAIRGDRGNQPQHF.

V usage is TRBV5-1 and J usage is TRBJ2-7; TRBD2 matches 9 bases. Germline trimming cut 2 bases from V and 5 bases from J; bases unmatched to any gene: 11. The CDR3 has 16 amino acids. Germline V gene data show CDR1 as SGHRS and CDR2 as YFSETQ. The CDR3 loop is CASSFRPIAGEHEQYF. The CDR3 region has the DNA TGCGCCAGCAGCTTCCGCCCAATAGCGGGAGAACACGAGCAGTACTTC.

Of note for this clone: The same CDR3 also results from other DNA sequences found in this sample. V usage is TRBV29-1 and J usage is TRBJ1-5; no firm D call. Trimming took 4 bases from V and 4 from J, leaving 8 bases between them. Germline-derived CDR1 and CDR2 are SQVTM and ANQGSEA. The CDR3 has 12 residues. The CDR3 DNA follows: TGCAGCGTTGGAGGAGGGAATCAGCCCCAGCATTTT. Translated: CSVGGGNQPQHF.